The 32 T cell receptor beta chains below were found in one sample sequenced in a study of chemoradiotherapy in HPV16-positive cancers. The repertoire was sequenced with immunoSEQ multiplex PCR; TCRdb's copy has only in-frame clones and lacks some. The table includes some 12,000 clones, roughly 76% detected once. Sample collection was performed from a patient who underwent chemoradiotherapy. The source of these receptors is a human donor with HPV-associated anogenital cancer.

The V call is TRBV21-1, the J call TRBJ1-2; TRBD1 was called by the table and not checked on the DNA. TRBV21-1 represents a pseudogene. The CDR3 consists of 12 residues. The CDR3 DNA reads as TGTGCCAGCAGTCCCAGGGGGTATGGCTACACCTTC. This codes for CASSPRGYGYTF.

The V gene is TRBV4-2, the J gene TRBJ2-5, with 9 bases identical to TRBD2. The CDR3 extends over 17 amino acids. V lost 2 bases and J lost 2; bases outside the gene matches: 9. Germline V gene data show CDR1 as LGHNA and CDR2 as YNFKEQ. CDR3 residues: CASSQLTGTSLQETQYF. The CDR3 bases are TGTGCCAGCAGCCAACTTACCGGGACTAGCCTTCAAGAGACCCAGTACTTC.

V is TRBV5-1 and J is TRBJ2-5; D remains ambiguous. V lost 0 bases, J lost 5 bases, and 5 bases lay in between. Germline assignment: CDR1 SGHRS and CDR2 YFSETQ. The length of the CDR3 is 12 residues. CDR3 bases: TGCGCCAGCAGCTTGGAATTGGAGACCCAGTACTTC. Encoded protein: CASSLELETQYF.

Only a few counts were recorded for this clone. The V call is TRBV5-4, the J call TRBJ1-1; the D gene is possibly TRBD1 (5 bases). Deletions cut 4 bases from V and 3 bases from J, with 13 bases between. This CDR3 has 14 amino acids. Germline V gene sequence: CDR1 SGHNT, CDR2 YYREEE (reference sequence). DNA for the CDR3: TGTGCCAGCAGCGAGAGGGTGGGGGACACTGAAGCTTTCTTT. Its translation is CASSERVGDTEAFF.

The V gene is TRBV5-6, the J gene TRBJ1-2; D is undetermined. Deletions cut 0 bases from V and 8 bases from J, with 17 bases between. The CDR3 has 15 residues. Per germline, CDR1 SGHDT and CDR2 YYEEEE. CDR3 protein: CASSLAAGRPKGYTF. The CDR3 DNA reads TGTGCCAGCAGCTTGGCGGCGGGAAGACCTAAGGGCTACACCTTC.

With regard to this clone: Because the CDR3 is missing its conserved closing phenylalanine or tryptophan, this is likely a read error. The chain combines TRBV28 with TRBJ1-2; a possible D gene is TRBD1 (5 bases). CDR1 and CDR2 (germline): MDHEN, SYDVKM. Trimming cost V 2 bases and J 1 base, with 14 bases left between them. This CDR3 is 16 amino acids long. The CDR3 protein is CASSLRGAGLNYGYTL. The CDR3 nucleotides read TGTGCCAGCAGTTTAAGAGGAGCAGGGCTTAACTATGGCTACACCCTC.

This clone came up a few times. This chain joins TRBV18 and TRBJ2-7; D possibly matches TRBD1 or TRBD2 (5 bases each). This CDR3 comprises 11 residues. From germline, CDR1 is KGHSH and CDR2 LQKENI. Trimming removed 6 bases from V and 6 bases from J, with 9 bases in between. In nucleotides, the CDR3 is TGTGCCAGCTCGTCGGGGACCGAGCAGTACTTC. This translates into CASSSGTEQYF.

CDR3 nucleotide sequence: TGTGCCAGTCGCGGGGGGTACAATGGCTACACCTTC. Translating gives CASRGGYNGYTF. The chain has TRBV27 and TRBJ1-2; the D gene is possibly TRBD1 (5 bases). This CDR3 is built from 12 residues. The germline V gene encodes CDR1 MNHEY and CDR2 SMNVEV (reference sequence). Trimming took off 9 bases at V and 6 bases at J, with 14 bases between the two ends.

This chain connects TRBV15 to TRBJ2-5; unclear D gene. CDR3 length: 12 residues. V gave up 0 bases and J gave up 5 bases, with 4 bases separating them. CDR1 and CDR2 (germline): LNHNV, YYDKDF (reference sequence). CDR3 sequence reads: CATSRDRETQYF. DNA of the CDR3: TGTGCCACCAGCAGAGATAGGGAGACCCAGTACTTC.

The rearrangement joins TRBV5-4 to TRBJ1-2; D call uncertain. Deletions cut 0 bases from V and 2 bases from J, with 17 bases between. This CDR3 region has 17 residues. The germline V gene has CDR1 SGHNT and CDR2 YYREEE (reference sequence). Here the CDR3 DNA reads TGTGCCAGCAGCTTGGAACGGACTGGGTCTCCCAACTATGGCTACACCTTC. Amino acids: CASSLERTGSPNYGYTF.

V and J are TRBV29-1 and TRBJ2-3; 7 bases are a match to TRBD2. Trimming at V came to 6 bases and at J to 2 bases, leaving 2 bases not matched to a gene. Germline CDR1 is SQVTM and CDR2 is ANQGSEA. The CDR3 covers 12 residues. This chain's CDR3 is CSVTSVTDTQYF. The DNA for the CDR3 is TGCAGCGTAACTAGCGTCACAGATACGCAGTATTTT.

The rearrangement uses TRBV28 and TRBJ2-7; the match to TRBD1 covers 7 bases. The CDR3 has 15 amino acids. J lost 2 bases, V lost 2 bases, and 6 bases had no gene match. Looked up from germline, CDR1 is MDHEN and CDR2 is SYDVKM. The CDR3 here is CASSLPQTGTYEQYF. As DNA, the CDR3 is TGTGCCAGCAGTTTACCCCAGACAGGGACCTACGAGCAGTACTTC. The full variable domain, in which reference TRBV28 and TRBJ2-7 provide the parts outside the CDR3, is DVKVTQSSRYLVKRTGEKVFLECVQDMDHENMFWYRQDPGLGLRLIYFSYDVKMKEKGDIPEGYSVSREKKERFSLILESASTNQTSMYLCASSLPQTGTYEQYFGPGTRLTVT.

This chain connects TRBV7-9 to TRBJ1-1; weak D call: TRBD1 (5 bases). V dropped 5 bases and J dropped 7 bases, with 17 bases sitting between them. The germline gives CDR1 SEHNR, CDR2 FQNEAQ (reference sequence). The CDR3 is 14 amino acids. This CDR3 reads CASSKLSQGDEAFF. The CDR3 DNA sequence: TGTGCCAGCAGCAAATTATCGCAGGGAGATGAAGCTTTCTTT.

This clone was observed a handful of times. J is TRBJ1-4 and V is TRBV11-2; D gene unclear. V lost 5 bases, J lost 6 bases, and 16 bases lay in between. The CDR3 spans 15 residues. CDR1 is SGHAT, CDR2 FQNNGV, per germline. The CDR3 DNA sequence: TGTGCCAGCAGCCCAGGACCCGCAGCGGATGAAAAACTGTTTTTT. Residues: CASSPGPAADEKLFF.

J is TRBJ1-1 and V is TRBV9, with D hard to call. Germline V lookup: CDR1 SGDLS, CDR2 YYNGEE. The length of the CDR3 is 16 residues. Trimming removed 4 bases at V and 1 base at J, with 17 bases between. The CDR3 loop is CASSPRLGSSNTEAFF. The CDR3 bases are TGTGCCAGCAGCCCACGCCTCGGCAGCTCGAACACTGAAGCTTTCTTT.

The chain uses TRBV7-9 and TRBJ2-2; D is tentatively TRBD1 or TRBD2 (5 bases each). V shed 5 bases and J shed 4 bases, with 11 bases lying between them. The V gene's germline CDR1 is SEHNR and CDR2 FQNEAQ (reference sequence). This CDR3 region has 14 residues. The CDR3 here is CASSPRDGTGELFF. In DNA form, the CDR3 reads TGTGCCAGCAGCCCCCGGGACGGCACCGGGGAGCTGTTTTTT.

The CDR3 spells CASSLAGQWETQYF. DNA of the CDR3: TGTGCCAGCAGCTTAGCTGGACAGTGGGAGACCCAGTACTTC. The rearrangement uses TRBV11-1 and TRBJ2-5; TRBD1 is a possible D gene (6 bases). The germline V gene has CDR1 SGHAT and CDR2 FQDESV (reference sequence). The V end was cut by 0 bases, the J end by 5 bases, with 10 bases between. The CDR3 sequence is 14 residues long. Full variable domain (missing parts from reference TRBV11-1 and TRBJ2-5): EAEVAQSPRYKITEKSQAVAFWCDPISGHATLYWYRQILGQGPELLVQFQDESVVDDSQLPKDRFSAERLKGVDSTLKIQPAELGDSAMYLCASSLAGQWETQYFGPGTRLLVL.

This chain links TRBV27 with TRBJ2-7; 12 nucleotides line up with TRBD2. Germline CDR1 is MNHEY and CDR2 is SMNVEV (reference sequence). V lost 10 bases to trimming and J lost 4 bases; unmatched junction nucleotides: 5. The CDR3 sequence is 13 residues long. DNA of the CDR3: TGTGCCACCCGACTAGCGGGGGCTTACGAGCAGTACTTC. This sequence encodes CATRLAGAYEQYF.

The chain couples TRBV10-2 to TRBJ1-5; 7 bases fit TRBD1. Unmatched junction bases numbered 5, after V lost 5 bases and J lost 4 bases. The CDR3 spans 14 residues. CDR1 WSHSY and CDR2 SAAADI come from the germline V gene. Here the CDR3 reads CASSSWTGNQPQHF. Written as DNA, the CDR3 is TGCGCCAGCAGTTCCTGGACAGGTAATCAGCCCCAGCATTTT.

The chain combines TRBV5-5 with TRBJ1-5, with 8 bases matching TRBD1. CDR1 and CDR2 (germline): SGHKS, YYEKEE (reference sequence). Trimming cost V 2 bases and J 10 bases; bases outside gene matches: 8. The length of the CDR3 is 14 residues. CDR3 region: CASSFGQGAGPQHF. For the CDR3, the DNA is TGTGCCAGCAGCTTTGGGCAGGGGGCGGGACCCCAGCATTTT.

The chain recombines TRBV28 with TRBJ2-7, with no clear D. Per the germline V gene, CDR1 is MDHEN and CDR2 is SYDVKM. The CDR3 sequence is 11 residues long. Between the trimmed V and J ends, which lost 8 bases and 3 bases, there was a span of 8 bases. The chain's CDR3 is CASRLDYEQYF. The CDR3, as DNA: TGTGCCAGCCGGCTTGACTACGAGCAGTACTTC.

This clone was seen a few times. The chain combines TRBV7-2 with TRBJ1-1; D not certain. The CDR3 spans 12 residues. V was cut by 5 bases and J by 7 bases, with 11 bases left in between. Germline V gene lookup returns CDR1 SGHTA and CDR2 FQGNSA. This CDR3 reads CASSRSTNEAFF. Here the CDR3 DNA reads TGTGCCAGCAGCCGTAGCACCAATGAAGCTTTCTTT.

The rearrangement uses TRBV2 and TRBJ2-2; the D gene could be TRBD1 or TRBD2 (6 bases each). CDR1 and CDR2 (germline): SNHLY, FYNNEI. V was trimmed by 0 bases and J by 3 bases, leaving 8 bases between them. This CDR3 region has 15 residues. This CDR3 is CASSEAGGDTGELFF. Here the CDR3 DNA reads TGTGCCAGCAGTGAAGCGGGGGGCGACACCGGGGAGCTGTTTTTT.

The genes are TRBV30 and TRBJ1-4; D not certain. Germline CDR1 and CDR2: GTSNPN and SVGIG (reference sequence). V lost 2 bases to trimming and J lost 5 bases, with 6 bases between them. The CDR3 totals 12 residues. The CDR3 here is CAWSQRNEKLFF. CDR3 in DNA: TGTGCCTGGAGTCAAAGAAATGAAAAACTGTTTTTT.

The CDR3 loop is CASSFGGGWKLFF. For the CDR3, the DNA is TGTGCCAGCAGTTTTGGAGGGGGGTGGAAACTGTTTTTT. This sequence joins TRBV28 and TRBJ1-4; weak D call: TRBD1 (6 bases). Trimming pared 3 bases from V and 11 bases from J, leaving 13 bases between. CDR1 is MDHEN and CDR2 is SYDVKM in the germline V gene. The CDR3 has 13 residues.

V gene TRBV10-3 combines with J gene TRBJ1-2; 9 bases map to TRBD1. Germline trimming cut 2 bases from V and 3 bases from J; bases unmatched to any gene: 4. The CDR3 runs 15 residues. Looked up from germline, CDR1 is ENHRY and CDR2 is SYGVKD. The CDR3 reads CAISEDRGMYYGYTF. CDR3 sequence (DNA): TGTGCCATCAGTGAGGACAGGGGGATGTACTATGGCTACACCTTC.

Only a few counts were recorded for this clone. This sequence joins TRBV7-9 and TRBJ2-7, with 7 bases identical to TRBD2. The germline CDR1 and CDR2 sequences are SEHNR and FQNEAQ (reference sequence). Germline trimming cut 4 bases from V and 2 bases from J; bases unmatched to any gene: 2. The CDR3 length is 13 residues. CDR3 coding DNA: TGTGCCAGCAGCTCGGGGGGAGCCTACGAGCAGTACTTC. Its protein product is CASSSGGAYEQYF.

This clone was picked up a small number of times. This chain joins TRBV18 and TRBJ2-7, with 7 bases that match TRBD2. CDR1 KGHSH and CDR2 LQKENI come from the germline V gene. This CDR3 is built from 16 residues. V lost 1 base and J lost 4; bases outside the gene matches: 10. The CDR3 loop reads CASSPRGGGTAYEQYF. The CDR3, as DNA: TGTGCCAGCTCACCACGTGGCGGGGGTACGGCTTACGAGCAGTACTTC. Full variable domain (missing parts from reference TRBV18 and TRBJ2-7): NAGVMQNPRHLVRRRGQEARLRCSPMKGHSHVYWYRQLPEEGLKFMVYLQKENIIDESGMPKERFSAEFPKEGPSILRIQQVVRGDSAAYFCASSPRGGGTAYEQYFGPGTRLTVT.

In this sample, this clone turned up a few times. The V call is TRBV2, the J call TRBJ2-5; D might be TRBD2 (7 bases). Germline V gene lookup returns CDR1 SNHLY and CDR2 FYNNEI. V dropped 11 bases and J dropped 4 bases, with 20 bases sitting between them. This CDR3 has 14 amino acids. Written as DNA, the CDR3 is TGTGCCCTCGGGAGAGGGGGGGCGGCAGAGACCCAGTACTTC. This encodes CALGRGGAAETQYF.

This clone was picked up one time. The V gene is TRBV19, the J gene TRBJ2-2; TRBD2 aligns across 11 bases. Germline lookup yields CDR1 LNHDA and CDR2 SQIVND (reference sequence). The CDR3 covers 18 residues. The V segment lost 5 bases and the J segment 2 bases; nucleotides outside the gene matches: 10. The CDR3 protein is CASSSFYGLAGNTGELFF. Here the CDR3 DNA reads TGTGCCAGTAGTTCCTTCTATGGACTAGCGGGTAACACCGGGGAGCTGTTTTTT. Filled out from reference TRBV19 and TRBJ2-2, the complete variable domain reads DGGITQSPKYLFRKEGQNVTLSCEQNLNHDAMYWYRQDPGQGLRLIYYSQIVNDFQKGDIAEGYSVSREKKESFPLTVTSAQKNPTAFYLCASSSFYGLAGNTGELFFGEGSRLTVL.

V and J are TRBV12-5 and TRBJ1-5; the match to TRBD1 covers 10 bases. The V gene's germline CDR1 is LGHNT and CDR2 FRNRAP. The trim removed 6 bases at V and 6 bases at J, leaving 11 bases unmatched. CDR3 length equals 16 residues. This CDR3 is CASGRGQGGVSQPQHF. CDR3 coding DNA: TGTGCTAGTGGAAGAGGACAGGGGGGGGTTTCTCAGCCCCAGCATTTT.

This chain links TRBV19 with TRBJ2-7; 8 nucleotides match TRBD1. The germline CDR1 and CDR2 sequences are LNHDA and SQIVND (reference sequence). The CDR3 totals 15 residues. With 5 bases clipped from V and 0 bases from J, the junction kept 6 bases outside the gene matches. The CDR3 sequence: CASSPGGFSSYEQYF. CDR3 coding DNA: TGTGCCAGTAGTCCAGGGGGCTTCAGCTCCTACGAGCAGTACTTC.